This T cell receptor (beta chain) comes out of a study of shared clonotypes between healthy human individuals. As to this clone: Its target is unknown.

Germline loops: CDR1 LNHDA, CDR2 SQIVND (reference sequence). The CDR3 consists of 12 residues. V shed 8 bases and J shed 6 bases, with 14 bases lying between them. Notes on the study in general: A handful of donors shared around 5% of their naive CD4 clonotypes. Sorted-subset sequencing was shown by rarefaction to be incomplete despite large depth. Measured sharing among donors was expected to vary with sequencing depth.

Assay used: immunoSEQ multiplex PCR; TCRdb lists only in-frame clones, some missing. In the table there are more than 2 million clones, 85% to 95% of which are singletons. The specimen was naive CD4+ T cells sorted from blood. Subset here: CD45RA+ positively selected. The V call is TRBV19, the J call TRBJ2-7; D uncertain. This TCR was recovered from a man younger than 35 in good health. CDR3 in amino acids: CASVGPWGEQYF. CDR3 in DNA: TGTGCCAGTGTCGGACCCTGGGGCGAGCAGTACTTC.